This T cell receptor beta chain was profiled in a study of blood T cell repertoires in COVID-19. Turning to the study itself: Samples came from the United States, Italy and Spain, spanning acute and convalescent COVID-19. T cells, B-cell-depleted T cells, or PBMCs supplied cDNA or gDNA.

In the authors' methods: Estimated nucleated cell counts came from reference gene primer amplification. Sequenced by immunoSEQ multiplex PCR; TCRdb stores in-frame clones only, minus some. The V and J calls and clone size are taken from that table; D and trimming were inferred from the DNA. The sample contains 400,000 to 550,000 clones, about 89% of which appear only once. V lost 6 bases and J 1 base, leaving 15 bases between the germline ends. The germline V gene has CDR1 MDHEN and CDR2 SYDVKM. The CDR3 consists of 15 residues. The chain couples TRBV28 to TRBJ2-5, with a possible D match to TRBD2 (6 bases). The clonotype originates from a woman in her twenties or thirties with acute or convalescent COVID-19. What was sequenced was peripheral blood. The CDR3 bases are TGTGCCAGCAGACTAGCAACGGTTGGCCAAGAGACCCAGTACTTC. It yields the protein CASRLATVGQETQYF.